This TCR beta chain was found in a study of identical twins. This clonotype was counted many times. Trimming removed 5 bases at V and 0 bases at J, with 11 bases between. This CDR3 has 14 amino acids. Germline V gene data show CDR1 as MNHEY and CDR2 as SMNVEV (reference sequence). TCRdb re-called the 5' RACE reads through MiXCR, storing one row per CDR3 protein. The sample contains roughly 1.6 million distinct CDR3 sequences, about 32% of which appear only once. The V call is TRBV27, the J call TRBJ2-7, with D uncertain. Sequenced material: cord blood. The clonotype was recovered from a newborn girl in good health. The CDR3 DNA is TGTGCCAGCAGTCCACACAGCAGCTCCTACGAGCAGTACTTC. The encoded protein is CASSPHSSSYEQYF.